Presented here are 31 T cell receptor beta chains from one specimen sequenced in a study of cytomegalovirus exposure and HLA in healthy donors. Use of 60 Vbeta and 13 Jbeta primers characterized the PCR. The assay was immunoSEQ multiplex PCR, and TCRdb's table has in-frame clones only and misses some. Among about 150,000 clones listed, more than 60% were seen once. Sequenced material: PBMCs. These receptor sequences come from a male donor in good health and CMV-seronegative.

The chain combines TRBV7-2 with TRBJ1-3; D not certain. Trimming left V 5 bases short and J 3 bases short, with 8 bases between. This CDR3 comprises 13 residues. Looked up from germline, CDR1 is SGHTA and CDR2 is FQGNSA. CDR3 bases: TGTGCCAGCAGCCCGACATTTGGAAACACCATATATTTT. This translates into CASSPTFGNTIYF.

This clone was counted between two and nine times. The chain carries TRBV18 and TRBJ1-2; 8 positions match TRBD1. Trimming at V came to 5 bases and at J to 6 bases, leaving 8 bases not matched to a gene. The CDR3 extends over 14 amino acids. The germline V gene encodes CDR1 KGHSH and CDR2 LQKENI. The CDR3 DNA is TGTGCCAGCTCAATGGCACAGGGGGAGGATGGCTACACCTTC. It codes for CASSMAQGEDGYTF.

The rearrangement links TRBV27 to TRBJ2-2; 10 bases are shared with TRBD1. The CDR3 is made up of 16 amino acids. Trimming removed 5 bases from V and 3 bases from J; junction bases left unmatched: 6. Germline V gene lookup returns CDR1 MNHEY and CDR2 SMNVEV (reference sequence). CDR3 coding DNA: TGTGCCAGCAGTCTACCGGGACAGGGGTACACCGGGGAGCTGTTTTTT. Translating gives CASSLPGQGYTGELFF.

J is TRBJ2-7 and V is TRBV7-6, with D perhaps TRBD1 (5 bases). CDR1 and CDR2 (germline): SGHVS, FNYEAQ. V lost 0 bases to trimming and J lost 4 bases, with 16 bases between them. CDR3 length: 16 residues. CDR3 sequence reads: CASSLALGAHTYEQYF. As DNA, the CDR3 is TGTGCCAGCAGCTTAGCGCTTGGGGCGCATACGTACGAGCAGTACTTC.

The rearrangement joins TRBV6-5 to TRBJ2-1; possibly TRBD2 for D (6 bases). Trimming pared 0 bases from V and 8 bases from J, leaving 8 bases between. In germline, CDR1 is MNHEY, CDR2 SVGAGI. This CDR3 spans 13 amino acids. CDR3 region: CASSYSRRDEQFF. CDR3 nucleotide sequence: TGTGCCAGCAGTTACTCCCGGAGGGATGAGCAGTTCTTC.

This clone was counted a single time. CDR3 sequence (DNA): TGTGCCAGCAGCCAAACGACGGAGGGTCAGCCCCAGCATTTT. Amino acid sequence: CASSQTTEGQPQHF. The chain combines TRBV7-9 with TRBJ1-5, with D unclear. Germline V lookup: CDR1 SEHNR, CDR2 FQNEAQ (reference sequence). The CDR3 sequence is 14 residues long. The germline V and J ends were trimmed by 5 bases and 6 bases, with 14 bases remaining between them.

This chain links TRBV29-1 with TRBJ2-1; 11 bases are a match to TRBD1. Looked up from germline, CDR1 is SQVTM and CDR2 is ANQGSEA. The J segment lost 6 bases and the V segment lost 4 bases, leaving 8 bases of the junction unmatched. The CDR3 is made up of 15 amino acids. The CDR3 is CSVGRGTGGLNEQFF. The CDR3 region has the DNA TGCAGCGTTGGGCGCGGGACAGGGGGGCTCAATGAGCAGTTCTTC.

The chain recombines TRBV13 with TRBJ2-3, with TRBD2 identical over 11 bases. The germline V gene encodes CDR1 PRHDT and CDR2 FYEKMQ (reference sequence). With V trimmed by 6 bases and J by 5 bases, 7 bases remained unmatched. The CDR3 runs to 15 residues. For the CDR3, the DNA is TGTGCCAGCAGATGGTTAGCGGGGGGGAAAGATACGCAGTATTTT. Protein sequence: CASRWLAGGKDTQYF. Variable domain in full (rest from reference TRBV13 and TRBJ2-3): AAGVIQSPRHLIKEKRETATLKCYPIPRHDTVYWYQQGPGQDPQFLISFYEKMQSDKGSIPDRFSAQQFSDYHSELNMSSLELGDSALYFCASRWLAGGKDTQYFGPGTRLTVL.

The chain joins TRBV7-6 to TRBJ2-5; 10 nucleotides match TRBD2. The J call may be incorrect, as the DNA end agrees better with TRBJ2-7. The CDR3 has 19 amino acids. Germline values: CDR1 SGHVS, CDR2 FNYEAQ. Here the CDR3 DNA reads TGTGCCAGCAGCTCCCAGGCGTCGGTAGCGGGGGGTTACTCCTACGAGCAGTACTTC. Translating it yields CASSSQASVAGGYSYEQYF.

The gene calls are TRBV6-1 and TRBJ1-1; D perhaps matches TRBD1 (6 bases). The V gene's germline CDR1 is MNHNS and CDR2 SASEGT. Trimming took off 8 bases at V and 6 bases at J, with 10 bases between the two ends. The CDR3 runs 11 residues. In nucleotides, the CDR3 is TGTGCCAGCTCACAGGGTTCTGAAGCTTTCTTT. Amino acid sequence: CASSQGSEAFF.

This sequence joins TRBV5-4 and TRBJ2-7; 7 bases fit TRBD1. This CDR3 spans 13 amino acids. Germline loops: CDR1 SGHNT, CDR2 YYREEE (reference sequence). With 4 bases clipped from V and 5 bases from J, the junction kept 6 bases outside the gene matches. In nucleotides, the CDR3 is TGTGCCAGCAGCCCCGACAGGGCGAACGAGCAGTACTTC. This codes for CASSPDRANEQYF.

This clone has a handful of counts. The chain employs TRBV6-5 and TRBJ1-3; 8 bases line up with TRBD1. The germline V gene encodes CDR1 MNHEY and CDR2 SVGAGI. Unmatched junction bases numbered 9, after V lost 5 bases and J lost 9 bases. There are 14 residues in the CDR3. For the CDR3, the DNA is TGTGCCAGCAGTCCGAGACAGGGGAGCGCCACCATATATTTT. Its protein product is CASSPRQGSATIYF.

This chain joins TRBV19 and TRBJ2-4; 9 nucleotides align to TRBD1. Germline V CDR1 and CDR2: LNHDA, SQIVND (reference sequence). Unmatched junction bases numbered 9, after V lost 3 bases and J lost 9 bases. CDR3 length: 15 residues. The CDR3: CASSISRDREGIQYF. DNA for the CDR3: TGTGCCAGTAGTATTTCACGGGACAGGGAGGGCATTCAGTACTTC.

V gene TRBV5-4 combines with J gene TRBJ1-1, with 7 bases identical to TRBD1. This CDR3 comprises 16 residues. CDR1 is SGHNT, CDR2 YYREEE, per germline (reference sequence). Trimming removed 0 bases from V and 1 base from J; junction bases left unmatched: 6. The CDR3 loop is CASSLAGGFWNTEAFF. The CDR3 DNA sequence: TGTGCCAGCAGCTTGGCAGGGGGGTTCTGGAACACTGAAGCTTTCTTT.

This chain joins TRBV27 and TRBJ1-5; 12 nucleotides align to TRBD1. The germline gives CDR1 MNHEY, CDR2 SMNVEV (reference sequence). The junction had 9 bases not matched to a gene; V was cut back by 2 bases and J by 1 base. This CDR3 region has 19 residues. The CDR3 protein is CASSLRQGTGGSSNQPQHF. The DNA of the CDR3 is TGTGCCAGCAGTTTACGTCAGGGGACAGGGGGCAGCAGCAATCAGCCCCAGCATTTT.

This clone was counted a few times. This sequence joins TRBV19 and TRBJ1-5, with TRBD1 as a possible D gene (6 bases). The CDR3 extends over 15 amino acids. Germline-derived CDR1 and CDR2 are LNHDA and SQIVND (reference sequence). V was clipped by 7 bases and J by 3 bases, with 16 bases between them. CDR3 DNA: TGTGCCAGTACACCCATGACAGGTACCAATCAGCCCCAGCATTTT. Its translation: CASTPMTGTNQPQHF.

The rearrangement uses TRBV19 and TRBJ1-2; D is ambiguous. Germline values: CDR1 LNHDA, CDR2 SQIVND (reference sequence). The CDR3 runs 16 residues. V lost 2 bases, J lost 4 bases, and 17 bases lay in between. DNA of the CDR3: TGTGCCAGTAGTATACGTTCGGAGGAGCTCTTCTATGGCTACACCTTC. Its protein product is CASSIRSEELFYGYTF.

This clone occurred once. J is TRBJ1-2 and V is TRBV6-6; 7 nucleotides line up with TRBD1. The V gene's germline CDR1 is MNHNY and CDR2 SVGAGI (reference sequence). This CDR3 comprises 14 residues. The V segment lost 7 bases and the J segment 4 bases; nucleotides outside the gene matches: 9. The CDR3 nucleotides read TGTGCCAGCACCCAACCGACAGGGAGCTATGGCTACACCTTC. This codes for CASTQPTGSYGYTF.

In its sample, this clone was seen a few times. The chain has TRBV6-1 and TRBJ1-1; maybe TRBD1 (5 bases). The CDR3 loop spans 14 amino acids. Germline V gene data show CDR1 as MNHNS and CDR2 as SASEGT. Trimming stripped 0 bases from V and 4 bases from J, with 9 bases between. The DNA for the CDR3 is TGTGCCAGCAGTGAAGCGCGACAGAGCACTGAAGCTTTCTTT. This encodes CASSEARQSTEAFF.

The rearrangement links TRBV5-1 to TRBJ2-2, with TRBD2 identical over 7 bases. The CDR3 is made up of 19 amino acids. From germline, CDR1 is SGHRS and CDR2 YFSETQ. V gave up 0 bases and J gave up 7 bases; unmatched junction bases: 18. The DNA of the CDR3 is TGCGCCAGCAGCTTGGGCCCCTTTGGCGGGGGATCGGTGATCGGGGAGCTGTTTTTT. Residues: CASSLGPFGGGSVIGELFF.

The chain carries TRBV28 and TRBJ1-5; D is unclear. V was shortened by 2 bases and J by 6 bases, with 11 bases between the two germline ends. This CDR3 contains 14 residues. The germline V gene encodes CDR1 MDHEN and CDR2 SYDVKM. CDR3 loop: CASSLGGRGQPQHF. CDR3 nucleotides: TGTGCCAGCAGTTTAGGAGGGCGCGGTCAGCCCCAGCATTTT.

The chain employs TRBV27 and TRBJ1-1; D not resolved. The V gene's germline CDR1 is MNHEY and CDR2 SMNVEV (reference sequence). Trimming removed 7 bases at V and 3 bases at J, with 12 bases between. The CDR3 totals 13 residues. The CDR3 loop reads CASKIREYTEAFF. As DNA, the CDR3 is TGTGCCAGCAAGATTAGGGAGTACACTGAAGCTTTCTTT.

The V call is TRBV11-3, the J call TRBJ2-5; tentatively, D is TRBD1 (6 bases). V was pared by 3 bases and J by 5 bases, with 10 bases between. From germline, CDR1 is SGHNT and CDR2 YENEEA. The CDR3 has 13 residues. CDR3 DNA: TGTGCCAGCAGCTTTCAGGGGTCGGAGACCCAGTACTTC. It codes for CASSFQGSETQYF.

The V gene is TRBV2, the J gene TRBJ2-7; 7 nucleotides match TRBD1. Germline lookup yields CDR1 SNHLY and CDR2 FYNNEI. CDR3 length: 15 residues. V dropped 6 bases and J dropped 2; count of bases not matched to a gene: 10. CDR3 loop: CASRDLVTGPYEQYF. CDR3 in DNA: TGTGCCAGCAGGGACTTAGTGACAGGGCCCTACGAGCAGTACTTC. The whole variable domain, remainder taken from reference TRBV2 and TRBJ2-7, is EPEVTQTPSHQVTQMGQEVILRCVPISNHLYFYWYRQILGQKVEFLVSFYNNEISEKSEIFDDQFSVERPDGSNFTLKIRSTKLEDSAMYFCASRDLVTGPYEQYFGPGTRLTVT.

CDR3 sequence reads: CASSHRGTDTQYF. The CDR3 nucleotides are TGTGCCAGCAGCCACCGGGGGACAGATACGCAGTATTTT. The genes are TRBV5-4 and TRBJ2-3; D is perhaps TRBD2 (6 bases). Germline CDR1 is SGHNT and CDR2 is YYREEE (reference sequence). CDR3 size: 13 residues. V was cut by 4 bases and J by 3 bases, with 9 bases left in between.

The gene calls are TRBV30 and TRBJ2-5; TRBD2 aligns across 7 bases. The V gene end was trimmed by 2 bases and the J gene end by 2 bases; junction bases not matched to a gene: 8. The germline V gene encodes CDR1 GTSNPN and CDR2 SVGIG (reference sequence). This CDR3 contains 15 residues. The CDR3 DNA reads as TGTGCCTGGAGTCGGACCGGGACTACACAAGAGACCCAGTACTTC. This gives the protein CAWSRTGTTQETQYF.

This sequence joins TRBV14 and TRBJ1-1, with D unresolved. CDR1 and CDR2 from the germline V gene are SGHDN and FVKESK. V shed 3 bases and J shed 10 bases, with 15 bases lying between them. CDR3 length equals 13 residues. CDR3 in amino acids: CASSQESRLRAFF. DNA of the CDR3: TGTGCCAGCAGCCAGGAGAGTAGACTAAGAGCTTTCTTT.

V is TRBV5-4 and J is TRBJ1-2; TRBD1 agrees at 8 bases. The ends lost 7 bases at V and 7 bases at J; junction bases unmatched: 15. CDR3 length: 15 amino acids. Germline V gene sequence: CDR1 SGHNT, CDR2 YYREEE (reference sequence). CDR3 in DNA: TGTGCCAGCGGGGGCAGAAACAGGGGGTATGGTGGCTACACCTTC. Protein sequence: CASGGRNRGYGGYTF.

By share, this clone ranks as medium-sized. The chain joins TRBV7-6 to TRBJ1-5; D remains unclear. CDR1 is SGHVS, CDR2 FNYEAQ, per germline. Trimming took 4 bases from V and 0 from J, leaving 4 bases between them. The CDR3 totals 13 residues. The CDR3 region is CASSSYSNQPQHF. The CDR3, as DNA: TGTGCCAGCAGCTCCTATAGCAATCAGCCCCAGCATTTT. Based on the CDR3 plus reference TRBV7-6 and TRBJ1-5, the full variable domain is GAGVSQSPRYKVTKRGQDVALRCDPISGHVSLYWYRQALGQGPEFLTYFNYEAQQDKSGLPNDRFSAERPEGSISTLTIQRTEQRDSAMYRCASSSYSNQPQHFGDGTRLSIL.

This chain connects TRBV7-9 to TRBJ2-6; D gene unclear. With 5 bases removed from V and 4 bases from J, the gap between germline ends came to 21 bases. This CDR3 has 18 amino acids. Germline CDR1 and CDR2: SEHNR and FQNEAQ (reference sequence). For the CDR3, the DNA is TGTGCCAGCAGCCCTAACTACGTGGTTCTGAGGGGGGCCAACGTCCTGACTTTC. Translation gives CASSPNYVVLRGANVLTF.

In DNA, the CDR3 is TGTGCCGGGCGACAGGGCGAGAACACTGAAGCTTTCTTT. Protein product: CAGRQGENTEAFF. This chain links TRBV18 with TRBJ1-1; 7 nucleotides align to TRBD1. Germline-derived CDR1 and CDR2 are KGHSH and LQKENI. J was trimmed by 1 base and V by 11 bases; bases with no gene match: 7. This CDR3 comprises 13 residues.